The next 8 T cell receptor beta chains were all read from a single sample in a study of blood T cell repertoires in COVID-19. Data came from immunoSEQ multiplex PCR; TCRdb stores just in-frame clones and leaves some out. The profile covers roughly 120,000 clones, with around nine tenths appearing a single time and 8% to 9.5% taken by the ten largest. Source material: peripheral blood. These receptors all stem from a woman in her seventies who had recovered from COVID-19.

The V gene is TRBV7-9, the J gene TRBJ1-2; D call uncertain. Trimming shortened V by 5 bases and J by 8 bases, and 21 bases separated the two germline ends. This CDR3 spans 15 amino acids. Germline V lookup: CDR1 SEHNR, CDR2 FQNEAQ (reference sequence). Written as DNA, the CDR3 is TGTGCCAGCAGCGCGGGCGGGTTTAGTGGCAAAGGCTACACCTTC. Its translation is CASSAGGFSGKGYTF.

V gene TRBV12-3 or TRBV12-4 combines with J gene TRBJ1-1; possibly TRBD1 for D (5 bases). Trimming left V 4 bases short and J 7 bases short, with 10 bases between. This CDR3 has 12 residues. The CDR3 reads CASSWGGIEAFF. The DNA for the CDR3 is TGTGCCAGCAGTTGGGGCGGAATTGAAGCTTTCTTT.

CDR3 nucleotides: TGTGCCAGCAGACCTGCCTACGGGACAGGACTATACGAGCAGTACTTC. Encoded protein: CASRPAYGTGLYEQYF. The gene calls are TRBV28 and TRBJ2-7; 8 bases agree with TRBD1. The CDR3 totals 16 residues. Germline CDR1 MDHEN, CDR2 SYDVKM. Losses at the gene ends were 6 bases for V and 4 bases for J; bases not matched to a gene: 14.

J is TRBJ2-7 and V is TRBV6-6; 8 bases are shared with TRBD1. Germline V CDR1 and CDR2: MNHNY, SVGAGI (reference sequence). V dropped 10 bases and J dropped 1; count of bases not matched to a gene: 6. CDR3 length: 13 residues. In DNA form, the CDR3 reads TGTGCCACTCGACAGGGGCGATCCTACGAGCAGTACTTC. Translation gives CATRQGRSYEQYF.

The chain couples TRBV28 to TRBJ2-3, with 8 bases that match TRBD2. V was clipped by 6 bases and J by 2 bases; unmatched bases: 7. CDR1 and CDR2 from the germline V gene are MDHEN and SYDVKM. This CDR3 has 15 amino acids. The CDR3 DNA is TGTGCCAGCAGGCCACTAGCGGTATTCACAGATACGCAGTATTTT. Amino acids: CASRPLAVFTDTQYF.

V usage is TRBV7-2 and J usage is TRBJ2-2; 10 nucleotides match TRBD2. The germline gives CDR1 SGHTA, CDR2 FQGNSA. This CDR3 region has 17 residues. V shed 3 bases, J shed 4 bases, and the junction held 8 bases outside the gene matches. The CDR3 region has the DNA TGTGCCAGCAGCTTTGTAGCGGGGGGCCTGGGCACCGGGGAGCTGTTTTTT. It encodes CASSFVAGGLGTGELFF.

V gene TRBV18 combines with J gene TRBJ2-7; TRBD1 is a possible D gene (7 bases). Germline values: CDR1 KGHSH, CDR2 LQKENI. The CDR3 contains 15 residues. V dropped 3 bases and J dropped 3 bases, with 15 bases sitting between them. The CDR3 here is CASSPPTGRNYEQYF. The DNA for the CDR3 is TGTGCCAGCTCACCGCCGACAGGGAGGAACTACGAGCAGTACTTC.

The chain carries TRBV14 and TRBJ2-2, with TRBD1 matching 9 bases. J gave up 1 base and V 5 bases, and 5 bases lay outside the gene matches. The CDR3 contains 16 residues. The V gene's germline CDR1 is SGHDN and CDR2 FVKESK. CDR3 in amino acids: CASSSGTGRNTGELFF. The CDR3 nucleotides are TGTGCCAGCAGCTCGGGGACAGGGAGGAACACCGGGGAGCTGTTTTTT.